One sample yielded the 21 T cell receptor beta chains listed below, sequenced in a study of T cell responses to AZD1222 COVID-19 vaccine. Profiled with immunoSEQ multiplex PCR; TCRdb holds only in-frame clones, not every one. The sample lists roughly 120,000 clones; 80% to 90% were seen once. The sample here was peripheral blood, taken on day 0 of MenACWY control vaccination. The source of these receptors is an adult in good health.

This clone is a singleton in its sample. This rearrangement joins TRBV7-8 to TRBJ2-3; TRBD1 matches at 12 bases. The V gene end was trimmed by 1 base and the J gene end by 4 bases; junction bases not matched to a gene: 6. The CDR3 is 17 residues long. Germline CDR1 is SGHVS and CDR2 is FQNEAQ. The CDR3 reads CASSLGRWDRGPDTQYF. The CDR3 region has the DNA TGTGCCAGCAGCTTAGGGAGGTGGGACAGGGGGCCAGATACGCAGTATTTT.

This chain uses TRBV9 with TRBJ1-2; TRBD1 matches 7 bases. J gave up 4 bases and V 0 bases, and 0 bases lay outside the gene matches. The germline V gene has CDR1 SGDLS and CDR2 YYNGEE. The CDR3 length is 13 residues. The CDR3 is CASSVDRGYGYTF. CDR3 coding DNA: TGTGCCAGCAGCGTAGACAGGGGCTATGGCTACACCTTC. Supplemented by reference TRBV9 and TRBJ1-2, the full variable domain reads DSGVTQTPKHLITATGQRVTLRCSPRSGDLSVYWYQQSLDQGLQFLIQYYNGEERAKGNILERFSAQQFPDLHSELNLSSLELGDSALYFCASSVDRGYGYTFGSGTRLTVV.

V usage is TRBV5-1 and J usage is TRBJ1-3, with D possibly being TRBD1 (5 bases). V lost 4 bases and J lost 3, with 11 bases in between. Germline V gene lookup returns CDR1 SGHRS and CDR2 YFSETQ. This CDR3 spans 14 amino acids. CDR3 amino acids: CASSEGTVGNTIYF. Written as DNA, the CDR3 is TGCGCCAGCAGCGAAGGGACTGTTGGAAACACCATATATTTT. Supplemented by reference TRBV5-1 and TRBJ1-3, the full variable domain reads KAGVTQTPRYLIKTRGQQVTLSCSPISGHRSVSWYQQTPGQGLQFLFEYFSETQRNKGNFPGRFSGRQFSNSRSEMNVSTLELGDSALYLCASSEGTVGNTIYFGEGSWLTVV.

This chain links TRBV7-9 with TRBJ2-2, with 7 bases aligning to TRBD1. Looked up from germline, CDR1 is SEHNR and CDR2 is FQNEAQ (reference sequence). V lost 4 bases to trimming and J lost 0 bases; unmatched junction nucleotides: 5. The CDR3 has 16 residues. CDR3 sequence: CASSWLGTANTGELFF. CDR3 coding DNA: TGTGCCAGCAGCTGGCTTGGGACAGCGAACACCGGGGAGCTGTTTTTT.

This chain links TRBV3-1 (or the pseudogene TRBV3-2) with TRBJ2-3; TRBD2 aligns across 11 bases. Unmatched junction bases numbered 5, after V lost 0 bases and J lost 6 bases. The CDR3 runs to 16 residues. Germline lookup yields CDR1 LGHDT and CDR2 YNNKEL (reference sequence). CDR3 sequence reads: CASSQEVLAGGDTQYF. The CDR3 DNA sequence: TGTGCCAGCAGCCAAGAGGTCCTAGCGGGGGGTGATACGCAGTATTTT.

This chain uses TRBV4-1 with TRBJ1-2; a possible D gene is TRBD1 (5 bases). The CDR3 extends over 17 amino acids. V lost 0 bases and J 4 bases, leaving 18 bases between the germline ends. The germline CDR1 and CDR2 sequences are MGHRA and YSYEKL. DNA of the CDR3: TGCGCCAGCAGCCAAGATGGGGGGGAACGAACAGCCTATGGCTACACCTTC. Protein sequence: CASSQDGGERTAYGYTF.

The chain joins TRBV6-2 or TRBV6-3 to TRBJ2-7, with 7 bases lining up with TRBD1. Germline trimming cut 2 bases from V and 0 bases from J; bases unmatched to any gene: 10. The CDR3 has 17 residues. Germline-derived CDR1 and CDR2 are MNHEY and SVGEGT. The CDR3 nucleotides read TGTGCCAGCAGTTACCCAACAGGGGCCCTCGTCTCCTACGAGCAGTACTTC. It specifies CASSYPTGALVSYEQYF.

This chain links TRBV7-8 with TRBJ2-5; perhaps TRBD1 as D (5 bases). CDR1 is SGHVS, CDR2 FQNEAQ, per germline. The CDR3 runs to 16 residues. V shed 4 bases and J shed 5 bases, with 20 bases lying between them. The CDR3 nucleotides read TGTGCCAGCAGCTCCCCCATCAGGGAAGCGAGGGAGACCCAGTACTTC. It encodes CASSSPIREARETQYF.

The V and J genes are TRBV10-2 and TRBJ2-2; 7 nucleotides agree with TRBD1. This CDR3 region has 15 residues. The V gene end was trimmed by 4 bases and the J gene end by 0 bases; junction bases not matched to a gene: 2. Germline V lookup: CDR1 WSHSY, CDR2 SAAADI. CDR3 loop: CASSAGTANTGELFF. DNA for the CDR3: TGCGCCAGCAGTGCCGGGACAGCGAACACCGGGGAGCTGTTTTTT.

CDR3 residues: CASSIGLQGMETQYF. The CDR3 nucleotides are TGTGCCAGCAGCATAGGACTACAGGGGATGGAGACCCAGTACTTC. The chain carries TRBV9 and TRBJ2-5, with D possibly matching TRBD1 (7 bases). Trimming cost V 4 bases and J 5 bases, with 18 bases left between them. The germline gives CDR1 SGDLS, CDR2 YYNGEE. The CDR3 is 15 amino acids.

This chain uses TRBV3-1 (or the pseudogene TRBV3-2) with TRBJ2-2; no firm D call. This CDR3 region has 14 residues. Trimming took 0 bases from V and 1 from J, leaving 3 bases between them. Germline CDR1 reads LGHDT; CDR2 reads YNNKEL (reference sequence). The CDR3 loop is CASSQDRNTGELFF. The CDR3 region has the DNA TGTGCCAGCAGCCAAGACAGGAACACCGGGGAGCTGTTTTTT.

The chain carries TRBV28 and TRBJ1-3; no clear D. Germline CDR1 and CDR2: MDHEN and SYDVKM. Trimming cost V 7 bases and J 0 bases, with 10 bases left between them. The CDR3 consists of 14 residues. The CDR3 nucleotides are TGTGCCAGCATCGGGGATCTCTCTGGAAACACCATATATTTT. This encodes CASIGDLSGNTIYF.

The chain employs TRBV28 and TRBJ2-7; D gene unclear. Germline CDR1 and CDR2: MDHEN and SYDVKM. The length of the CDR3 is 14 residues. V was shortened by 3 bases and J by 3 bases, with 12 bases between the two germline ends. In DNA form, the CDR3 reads TGTGCCAGCAGTTTGGGCGCAAAGCTCTACGAGCAGTACTTC. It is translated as CASSLGAKLYEQYF.

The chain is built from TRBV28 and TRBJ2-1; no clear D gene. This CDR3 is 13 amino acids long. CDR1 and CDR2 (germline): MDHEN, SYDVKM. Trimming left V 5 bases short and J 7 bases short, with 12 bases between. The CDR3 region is CASSRLATNEQFF. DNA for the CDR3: TGTGCCAGCAGTCGCCTCGCTACAAATGAGCAGTTCTTC.

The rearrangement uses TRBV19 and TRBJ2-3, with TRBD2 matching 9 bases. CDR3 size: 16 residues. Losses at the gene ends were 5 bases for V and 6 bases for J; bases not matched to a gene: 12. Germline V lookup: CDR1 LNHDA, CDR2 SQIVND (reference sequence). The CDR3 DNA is TGTGCCAGTAGTCCCGGTCGGCGGGGGGGCCAGGATACGCAGTATTTT. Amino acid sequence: CASSPGRRGGQDTQYF. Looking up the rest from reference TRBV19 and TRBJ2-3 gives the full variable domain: DGGITQSPKYLFRKEGQNVTLSCEQNLNHDAMYWYRQDPGQGLRLIYYSQIVNDFQKGDIAEGYSVSREKKESFPLTVTSAQKNPTAFYLCASSPGRRGGQDTQYFGPGTRLTVL.

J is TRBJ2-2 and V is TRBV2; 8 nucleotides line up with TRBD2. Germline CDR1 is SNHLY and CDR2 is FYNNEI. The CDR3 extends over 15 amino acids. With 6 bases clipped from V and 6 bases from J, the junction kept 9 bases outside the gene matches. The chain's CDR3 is CASSVLRAGAGELFF. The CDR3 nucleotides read TGTGCCAGCAGCGTTTTGAGAGCGGGGGCCGGGGAGCTGTTTTTT.

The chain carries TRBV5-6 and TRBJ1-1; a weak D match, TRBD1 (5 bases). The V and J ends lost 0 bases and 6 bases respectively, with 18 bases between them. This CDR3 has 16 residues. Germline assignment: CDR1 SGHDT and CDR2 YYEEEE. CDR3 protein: CASSLVVGRKGSEAFF. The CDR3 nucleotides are TGTGCCAGCAGCTTGGTGGTGGGACGAAAGGGCTCTGAAGCTTTCTTT.

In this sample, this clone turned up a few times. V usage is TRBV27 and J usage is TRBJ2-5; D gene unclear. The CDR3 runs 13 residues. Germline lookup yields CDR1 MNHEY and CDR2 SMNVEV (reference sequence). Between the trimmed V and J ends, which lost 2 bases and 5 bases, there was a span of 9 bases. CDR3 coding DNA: TGTGCCAGCAGTTTACGTCGCCAGGAGACCCAGTACTTC. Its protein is CASSLRRQETQYF.

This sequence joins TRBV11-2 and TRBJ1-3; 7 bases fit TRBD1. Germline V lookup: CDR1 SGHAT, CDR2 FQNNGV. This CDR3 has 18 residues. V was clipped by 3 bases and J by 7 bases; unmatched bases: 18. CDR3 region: CASSLGQGRGSVGNTIYF. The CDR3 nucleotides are TGTGCCAGCAGCTTGGGTCAAGGCAGGGGGTCGGTCGGGAACACCATATATTTT.

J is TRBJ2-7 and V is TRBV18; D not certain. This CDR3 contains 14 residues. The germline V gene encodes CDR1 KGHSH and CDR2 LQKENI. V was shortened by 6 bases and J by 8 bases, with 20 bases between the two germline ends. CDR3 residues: CASSATETRWQQYF. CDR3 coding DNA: TGTGCCAGCTCCGCCACGGAGACGCGCTGGCAGCAGTACTTC.

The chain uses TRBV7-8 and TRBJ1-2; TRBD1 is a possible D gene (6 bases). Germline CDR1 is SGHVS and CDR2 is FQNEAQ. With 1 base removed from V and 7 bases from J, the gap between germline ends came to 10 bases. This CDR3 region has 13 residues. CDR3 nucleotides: TGTGCCAGCAGCTTAGGAGGGGGGGCTGGCTACACCTTC. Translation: CASSLGGGAGYTF.